The 8 T cell receptor beta chains below come from one sample, sequenced in a study of T-cell reconstitution after alpha-beta-depleted transplantation in children. Unique molecular identifiers were used to barcode this TCRbeta library. One entry per CDR3 protein, called by TCRdb with MiXCR from the PCR reads. The sample has 95,000 to 120,000 distinct CDR3 sequences; approximately 6% are singletons. Sequenced here: PBMCs, mostly from graft donor cells, sampled 360 days after TCRalphabeta/CD19-depleted stem cell transplant. Receptors were obtained from a male patient aged 2 to 10 who had a stem cell transplant for acute lymphoblastic leukemia, so the T cells may come from the graft donor.

The chain is built from TRBV24-1 and TRBJ2-2; D possibly corresponds to TRBD1 (6 bases). Trimming shortened V by 9 bases and J by 0 bases, and 10 bases separated the two germline ends. The length of the CDR3 is 14 residues. CDR1 and CDR2 from the germline V gene are KGHDR and SFDVKD. The CDR3 protein is CATGQYANTGELFF. The CDR3 region has the DNA TGTGCCACCGGACAGTACGCGAACACCGGGGAGCTGTTTTTT.

This clonotype has more than one count but fewer than ten. The chain couples TRBV27 to TRBJ1-4, with 10 nucleotides matching TRBD1. The CDR3 contains 15 residues. With 5 bases clipped from V and 4 bases from J, the junction kept 4 bases outside the gene matches. The germline CDR1 and CDR2 sequences are MNHEY and SMNVEV (reference sequence). The CDR3 protein is CASSRGQGGNEKLFF. The CDR3 coding sequence is TGTGCCAGCAGTCGCGGACAGGGGGGTAATGAAAAACTGTTTTTT.

This clonotype has more than one count but fewer than ten. This sequence joins TRBV7-9 and TRBJ1-3, with D hard to call. This CDR3 comprises 13 residues. Germline-derived CDR1 and CDR2 are SEHNR and FQNEAQ (reference sequence). V was clipped by 4 bases and J by 9 bases, with 13 bases between them. CDR3 protein: CASSSPKRTTIYF. In DNA, the CDR3 is TGTGCCAGCAGCTCCCCCAAGAGGACCACCATATATTTT.

The sample holds a few counts of this clonotype. V gene TRBV27 combines with J gene TRBJ2-7, with a tentative D call TRBD2 (6 bases). The CDR3 loop spans 13 amino acids. CDR1 and CDR2 from the germline V gene are MNHEY and SMNVEV (reference sequence). V was shortened by 8 bases and J by 0 bases, with 11 bases between the two germline ends. CDR3: CASRGTFSYEQYF. CDR3 nucleotide sequence: TGTGCCAGCCGCGGGACGTTCTCCTACGAGCAGTACTTC.

This clonotype has a single count. This may be a read error: a much more frequent sequence differs by one nucleotide. V and J are TRBV5-1 and TRBJ2-3; 7 nucleotides agree with TRBD2. Germline loops: CDR1 SGHRS, CDR2 YFSETQ. CDR3 length: 15 amino acids. V lost 6 bases and J lost 4; bases outside the gene matches: 11. The CDR3 nucleotides read TGCGCCAGCACCATAGCGGGCAGTGAGGCAGATACGCAGTATTTT. Translated, it gives CASTIAGSEADTQYF.

This clonotype was counted a few times. The V call is TRBV9, the J call TRBJ2-1; D possibly corresponds to TRBD2 (6 bases). The length of the CDR3 is 14 residues. V gave up 7 bases and J gave up 5 bases, with 16 bases separating them. Germline CDR1 and CDR2: SGDLS and YYNGEE. As DNA, the CDR3 is TGTGCCAGCGATCCAGGACGCGGGGACAATGAGCAGTTCTTC. This codes for CASDPGRGDNEQFF.

This clonotype has a count of ten or more. The chain recombines TRBV7-9 with TRBJ2-7; D not certain. Germline CDR1 SEHNR, CDR2 FQNEAQ (reference sequence). This CDR3 comprises 15 residues. Trimming shortened V by 2 bases and J by 5 bases, and 16 bases separated the two germline ends. CDR3 region: CASSLKRSSPDEQYF. DNA for the CDR3: TGTGCCAGCAGCTTAAAGAGGAGCTCTCCTGACGAGCAGTACTTC.

This clonotype showed up just a few times. The CDR3 reads CAGRPSGSQNIQYF. The CDR3 coding sequence is TGTGCCGGAAGACCCTCTGGAAGCCAAAACATTCAGTACTTC. The chain carries TRBV2 and TRBJ2-4, with D unclear. The CDR3 is made up of 14 amino acids. V was cut by 11 bases and J by 5 bases, with 19 bases left in between. CDR1 and CDR2 (germline): SNHLY, FYNNEI. The full variable domain, rest sourced from reference TRBV2 and TRBJ2-4, is EPEVTQTPSHQVTQMGQEVILRCVPISNHLYFYWYRQILGQKVEFLVSFYNNEISEKSEIFDDQFSVERPDGSNFTLKIRSTKLEDSAMYFCAGRPSGSQNIQYFGAGTRLSVL.